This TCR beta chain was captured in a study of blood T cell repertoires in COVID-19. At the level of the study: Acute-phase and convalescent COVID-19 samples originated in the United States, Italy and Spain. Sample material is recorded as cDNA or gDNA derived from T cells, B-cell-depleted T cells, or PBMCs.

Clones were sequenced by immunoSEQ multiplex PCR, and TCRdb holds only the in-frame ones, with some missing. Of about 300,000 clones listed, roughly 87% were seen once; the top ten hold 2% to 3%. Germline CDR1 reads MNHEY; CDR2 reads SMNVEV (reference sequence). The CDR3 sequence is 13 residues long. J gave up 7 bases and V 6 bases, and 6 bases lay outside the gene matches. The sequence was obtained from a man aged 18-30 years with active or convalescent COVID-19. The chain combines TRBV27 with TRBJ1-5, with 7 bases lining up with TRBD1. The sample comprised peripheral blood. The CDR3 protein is CASSQGVKQPQHF. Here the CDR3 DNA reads TGTGCCAGCAGCCAGGGGGTGAAGCAGCCCCAGCATTTT.